The text below deals with one T cell receptor (beta chain). The target antigen is unknown. This record comes from a study of human CD8 memory T cell subsets. Study outcomes and limitations: Stem-like memory T cell repertoires overlapped minimally with precursor exhausted T cell repertoires. Chao1 was used to estimate diversity, and its estimates suggested stem-like memory T cells were more diverse than precursor exhausted T cells.

The authors isolated the PBMC from buffy coats of healthy donors. The length of the CDR3 is 17 residues. Germline lookup yields CDR1 MNHEY and CDR2 SVGAGI. Construction of TCR beta libraries was accomplished by means of UMI-labeled 5' RACE. Each CDR3 protein gets one entry in TCRdb, which reprocessed the 5' RACE reads and gives no DNA. This sample's clone table lists around 10,000 distinct CDR3 sequences. V is TRBV6-5 and J is TRBJ1-3. This TCR derives from a human donor in good health. The specimen was CD8+ stem-like memory T cells (TSCM and TCM) sorted from PBMCs. The subset was: stem-like memory CD8 T cells (TSTEM), CCR7+ PD-1- TIGIT-. The CDR3: CASSYQPFSPSGNTIYF.